This T cell receptor (beta chain) was found in a study of shared clonotypes between healthy human individuals. The authors distributed each subset's genomic DNA evenly over several immunoSEQ plates. Clones were read by immunoSEQ multiplex PCR, and TCRdb kept only the in-frame ones, dropping some. The sample contains approximately 110,000 clones, approximately 65% of which appear only once. The CDR3 extends over 14 amino acids. Per the germline V gene, CDR1 is SQVTM and CDR2 is ANQGSEA. Researchers reported that CD8 memory united CD45RO+ cells with CCR7-negative CD45RA+ TemRA cells. The chain combines TRBV29-1 with TRBJ2-5; D is perhaps TRBD1 (5 bases). The J call may be incorrect, as the DNA end agrees better with TRBJ2-7. This TCR was recovered from a woman in her twenties or thirties in good health. The sequencing sample was made of memory CD8+ T cells sorted from blood. Subset in this sample: CD45RO+ cells pooled with CCR7-negative TemRA cells. The CDR3 protein is CSVDVQGTPYEQYF. CDR3 bases: TGCAGCGTTGATGTCCAGGGCACCCCCTACGAGCAGTACTTC.